This T cell receptor (beta chain) was recorded in a study of lymphopenia after photon versus proton radiotherapy (dated by TCRdb to about 2019). Study-wide context: In patients with gastrointestinal tumors who developed high-grade lymphopenia, the study compared the immunological effects of photon radiation therapy with those of proton radiation therapy. A cohort of around 21 patients with gastrointestinal tumors who received either photon or proton therapy and subsequently developed lymphopenia was included. The goal of the study was to describe how the two radiation modalities differ in their effects on the immune system.

Concerning this clone: No cognate antigen has been identified for it. No per-base quality is available; no much larger clone lies one base away.

CDR1 is given as PRHDT and CDR2 as FYEKMQ, both from the germline V gene (reference sequence). The CDR3 measures 15 amino acids from cysteine to phenylalanine. Only the CDR3 DNA is retained, 45 bases long and in frame from the first base. The V end gives up 6 bases and the J end 5 bases, leaving 13 bases in the junction not matched to a gene. General findings and caveats noted by the study authors: After the lymphocyte count nadir, repertoires from photon-treated patients showed oligoclonal expansion, particularly of CD8+ Temra cells, and this expansion drove the decline in diversity. The survival association was assessed only in patients who died, and the authors presented better survival with proton therapy as a possibility rather than a demonstrated result. During treatment, patients who received proton therapy stayed relatively stable, whereas patients who received photon therapy lost naive T cells and TCR diversity and gained effector/memory populations. Across the cohort, among patients who died, a greater drop in TCR diversity after the nadir was inversely correlated with overall survival time.

Preparation of the library involved the immunoSEQ multiplex PCR assay. T cell repertoires were profiled with deep sequencing of rearranged TCR beta loci together with multiparametric flow cytometry. TCRdb re-hosts the immuneACCESS table, in-frame sequences only. Its copies lack some clones; in the studies checked, an unresolved V gene accounts for under half of them, and the cause for the rest is not known. Within this sample are roughly 64,000 clones, with about nine tenths of them counted one time only. The ten largest make up about 13% of the sample. The sequence derives from an elderly man with esophageal cancer. The sample was peripheral blood, taken from a patient treated with proton-based radiotherapy. The rearrangement combines TRBV13 with TRBJ2-7; 7 of the junction bases match TRBD2. The nucleotides are TGTGCCAGCAGTGGAGGGAGGGATGTAGGCAACGAGCAGTACTTC. This sequence encodes CASSGGRDVGNEQYF.